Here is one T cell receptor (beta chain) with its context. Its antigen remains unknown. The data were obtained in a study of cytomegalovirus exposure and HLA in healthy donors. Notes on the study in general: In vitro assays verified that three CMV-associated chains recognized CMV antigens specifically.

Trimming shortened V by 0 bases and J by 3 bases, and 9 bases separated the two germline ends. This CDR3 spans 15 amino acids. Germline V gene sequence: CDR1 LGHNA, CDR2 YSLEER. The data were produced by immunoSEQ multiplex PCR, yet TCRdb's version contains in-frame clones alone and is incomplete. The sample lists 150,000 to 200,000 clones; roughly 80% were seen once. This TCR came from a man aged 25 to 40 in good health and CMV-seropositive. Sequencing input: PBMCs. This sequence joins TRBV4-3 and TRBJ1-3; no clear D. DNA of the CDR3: TGCGCCAGCAGCCAAGATTTGCGAAGTGGAAACACCATATATTTT. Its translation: CASSQDLRSGNTIYF.